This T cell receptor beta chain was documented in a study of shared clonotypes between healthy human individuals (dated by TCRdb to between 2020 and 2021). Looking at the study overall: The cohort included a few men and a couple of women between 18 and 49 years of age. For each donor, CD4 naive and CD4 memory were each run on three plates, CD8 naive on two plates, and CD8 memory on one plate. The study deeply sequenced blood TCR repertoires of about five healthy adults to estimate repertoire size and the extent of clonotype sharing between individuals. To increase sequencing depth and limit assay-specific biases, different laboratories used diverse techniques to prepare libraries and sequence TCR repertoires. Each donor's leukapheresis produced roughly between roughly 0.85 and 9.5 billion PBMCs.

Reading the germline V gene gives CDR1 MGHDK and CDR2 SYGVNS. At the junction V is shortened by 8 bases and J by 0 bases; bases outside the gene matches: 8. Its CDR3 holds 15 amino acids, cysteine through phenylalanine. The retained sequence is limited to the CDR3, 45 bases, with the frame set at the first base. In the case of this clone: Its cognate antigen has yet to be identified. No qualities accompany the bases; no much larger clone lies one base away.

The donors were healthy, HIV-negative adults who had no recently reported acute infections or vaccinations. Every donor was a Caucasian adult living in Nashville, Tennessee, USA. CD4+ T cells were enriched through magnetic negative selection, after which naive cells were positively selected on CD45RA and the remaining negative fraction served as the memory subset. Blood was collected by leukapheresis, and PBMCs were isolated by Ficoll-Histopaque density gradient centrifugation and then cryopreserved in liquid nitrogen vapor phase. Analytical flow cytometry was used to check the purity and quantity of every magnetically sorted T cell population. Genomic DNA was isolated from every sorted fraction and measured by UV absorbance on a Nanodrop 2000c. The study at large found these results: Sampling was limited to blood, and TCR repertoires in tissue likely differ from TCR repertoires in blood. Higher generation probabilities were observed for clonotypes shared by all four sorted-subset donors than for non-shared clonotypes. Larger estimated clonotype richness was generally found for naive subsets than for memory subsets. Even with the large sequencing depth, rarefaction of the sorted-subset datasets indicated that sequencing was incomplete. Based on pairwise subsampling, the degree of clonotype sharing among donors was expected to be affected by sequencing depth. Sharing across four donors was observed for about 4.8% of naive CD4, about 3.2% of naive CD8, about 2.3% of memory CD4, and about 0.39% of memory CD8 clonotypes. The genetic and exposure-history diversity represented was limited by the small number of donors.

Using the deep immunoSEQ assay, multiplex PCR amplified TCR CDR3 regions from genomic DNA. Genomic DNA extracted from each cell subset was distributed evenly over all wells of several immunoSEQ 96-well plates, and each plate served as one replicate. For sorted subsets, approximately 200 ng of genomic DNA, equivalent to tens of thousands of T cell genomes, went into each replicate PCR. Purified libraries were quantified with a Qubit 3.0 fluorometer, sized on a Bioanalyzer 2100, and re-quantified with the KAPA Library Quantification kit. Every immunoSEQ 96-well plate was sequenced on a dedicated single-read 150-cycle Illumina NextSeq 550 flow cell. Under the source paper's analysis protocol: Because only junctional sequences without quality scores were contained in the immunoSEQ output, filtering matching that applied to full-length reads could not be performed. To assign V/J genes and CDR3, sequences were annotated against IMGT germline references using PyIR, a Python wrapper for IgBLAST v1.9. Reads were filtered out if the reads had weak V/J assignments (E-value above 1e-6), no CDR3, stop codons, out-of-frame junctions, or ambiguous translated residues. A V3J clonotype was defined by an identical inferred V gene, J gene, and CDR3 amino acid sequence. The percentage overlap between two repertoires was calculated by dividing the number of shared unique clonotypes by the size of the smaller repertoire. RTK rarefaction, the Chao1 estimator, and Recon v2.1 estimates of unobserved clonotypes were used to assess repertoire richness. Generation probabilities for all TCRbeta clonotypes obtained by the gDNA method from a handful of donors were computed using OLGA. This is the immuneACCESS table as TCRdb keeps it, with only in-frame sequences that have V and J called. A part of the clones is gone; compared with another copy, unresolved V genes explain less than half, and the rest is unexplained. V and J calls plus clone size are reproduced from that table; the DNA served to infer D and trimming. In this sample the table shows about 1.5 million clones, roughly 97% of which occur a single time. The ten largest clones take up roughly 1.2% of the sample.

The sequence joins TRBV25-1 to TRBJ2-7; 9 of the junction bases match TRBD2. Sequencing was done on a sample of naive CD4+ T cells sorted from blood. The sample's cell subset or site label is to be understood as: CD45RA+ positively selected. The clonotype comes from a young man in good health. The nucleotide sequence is TGTGCCAGCGGATTAGCGGGAGTGACCTCCTACGAGCAGTACTTC. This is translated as CASGLAGVTSYEQYF.